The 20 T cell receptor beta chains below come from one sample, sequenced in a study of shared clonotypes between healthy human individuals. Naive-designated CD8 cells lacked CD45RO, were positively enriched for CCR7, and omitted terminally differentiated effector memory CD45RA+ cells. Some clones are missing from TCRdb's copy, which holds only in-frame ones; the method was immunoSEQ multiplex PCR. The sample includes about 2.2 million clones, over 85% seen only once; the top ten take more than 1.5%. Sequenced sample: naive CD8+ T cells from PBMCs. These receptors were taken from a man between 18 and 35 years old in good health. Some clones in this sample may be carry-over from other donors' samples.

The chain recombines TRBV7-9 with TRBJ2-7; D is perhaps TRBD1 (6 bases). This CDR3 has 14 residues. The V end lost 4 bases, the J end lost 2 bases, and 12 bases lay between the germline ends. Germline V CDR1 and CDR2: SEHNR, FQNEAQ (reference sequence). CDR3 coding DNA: TGTGCCAGCAGCTCCCGGGACACCCCCTACGAGCAGTACTTC. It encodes CASSSRDTPYEQYF.

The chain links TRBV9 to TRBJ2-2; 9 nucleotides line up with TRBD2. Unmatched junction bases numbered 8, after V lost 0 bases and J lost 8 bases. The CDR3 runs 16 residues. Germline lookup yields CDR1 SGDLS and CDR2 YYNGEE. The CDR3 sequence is CASSVGWTSAPGELFF. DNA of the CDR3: TGTGCCAGCAGCGTAGGTTGGACTAGCGCACCGGGGGAGCTGTTTTTT.

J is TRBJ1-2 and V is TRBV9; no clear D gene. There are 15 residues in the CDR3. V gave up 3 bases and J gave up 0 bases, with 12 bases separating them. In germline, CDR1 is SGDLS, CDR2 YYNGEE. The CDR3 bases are TGTGCCAGCAGCGATAGTTTGGGATCTAACTATGGCTACACCTTC. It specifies CASSDSLGSNYGYTF.

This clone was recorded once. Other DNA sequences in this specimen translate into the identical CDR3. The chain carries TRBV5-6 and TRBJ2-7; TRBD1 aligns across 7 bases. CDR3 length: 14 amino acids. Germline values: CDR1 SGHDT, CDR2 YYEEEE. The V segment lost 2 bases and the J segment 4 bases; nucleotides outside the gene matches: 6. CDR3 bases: TGTGCCAGCAGCTTCGGGACAGCGAGTTACGAGCAGTACTTC. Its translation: CASSFGTASYEQYF.

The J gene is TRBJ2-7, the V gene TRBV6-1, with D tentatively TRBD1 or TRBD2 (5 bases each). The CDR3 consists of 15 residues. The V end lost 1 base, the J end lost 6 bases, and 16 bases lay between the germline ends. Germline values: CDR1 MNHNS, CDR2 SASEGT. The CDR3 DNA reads TGTGCCAGCAGTGAAGTTCCGGGACCCCGACTCGAGCAGTACTTC. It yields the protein CASSEVPGPRLEQYF.

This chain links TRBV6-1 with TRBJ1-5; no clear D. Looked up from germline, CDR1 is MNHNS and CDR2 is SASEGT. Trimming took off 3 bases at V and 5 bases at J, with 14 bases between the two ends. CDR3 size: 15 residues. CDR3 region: CASSELERAYQPQHF. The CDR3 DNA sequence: TGTGCCAGCAGTGAGTTGGAGAGGGCGTATCAGCCCCAGCATTTT.

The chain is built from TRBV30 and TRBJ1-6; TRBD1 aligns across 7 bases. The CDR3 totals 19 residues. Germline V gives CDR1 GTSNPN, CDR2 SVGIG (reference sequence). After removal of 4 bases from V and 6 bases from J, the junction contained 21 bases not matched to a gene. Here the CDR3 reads CAWTLRQGLALNPNSPLHF. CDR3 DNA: TGTGCCTGGACCTTACGACAGGGTCTCGCTCTAAACCCTAATTCACCCCTCCACTTT.

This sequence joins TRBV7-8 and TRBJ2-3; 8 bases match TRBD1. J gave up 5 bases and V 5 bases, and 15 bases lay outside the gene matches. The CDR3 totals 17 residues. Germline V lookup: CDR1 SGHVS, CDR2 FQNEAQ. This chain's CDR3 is CASSQLQGVGAVDTQYF. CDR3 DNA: TGTGCCAGCAGCCAACTACAGGGGGTCGGCGCCGTAGATACGCAGTATTTT.

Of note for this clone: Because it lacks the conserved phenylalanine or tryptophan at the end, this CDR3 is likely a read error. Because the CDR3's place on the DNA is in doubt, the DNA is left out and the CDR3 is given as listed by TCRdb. CDR3 loop: CASSFKGGNPL. The chain recombines TRBV5-8 with TRBJ1-1. The germline V gene has CDR1 SGHTS and CDR2 YDEGEE. Including both end residues, the CDR3 is 11 amino acids long.

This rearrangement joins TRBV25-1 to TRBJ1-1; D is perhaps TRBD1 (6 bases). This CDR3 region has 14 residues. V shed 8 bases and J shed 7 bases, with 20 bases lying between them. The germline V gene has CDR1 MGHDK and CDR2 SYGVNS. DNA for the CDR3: TGTGCCAGCTCGGCCAGGGGCACTGTTGGTGAAGCTTTCTTT. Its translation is CASSARGTVGEAFF. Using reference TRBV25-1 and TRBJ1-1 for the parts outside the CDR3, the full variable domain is EADIYQTPRYLVIGTGKKITLECSQTMGHDKMYWYQQDPGMELHLIHYSYGVNSTEKGDLSSESTVSRIRTEHFPLTLESARPSHTSQYLCASSARGTVGEAFFGQGTRLTVV.

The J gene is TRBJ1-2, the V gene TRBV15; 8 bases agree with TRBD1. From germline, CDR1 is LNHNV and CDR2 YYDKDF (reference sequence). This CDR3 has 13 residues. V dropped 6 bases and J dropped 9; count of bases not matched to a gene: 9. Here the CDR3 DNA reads TGTGCCACCAGACAGACAGGGGAGCAGAGCTACACCTTC. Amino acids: CATRQTGEQSYTF.

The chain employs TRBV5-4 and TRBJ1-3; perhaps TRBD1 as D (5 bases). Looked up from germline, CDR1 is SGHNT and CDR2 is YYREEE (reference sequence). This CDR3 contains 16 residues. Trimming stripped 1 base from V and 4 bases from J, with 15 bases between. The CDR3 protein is CASSLYAREDGNTIYF. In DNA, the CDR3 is TGTGCCAGCAGCTTGTACGCCAGGGAAGACGGAAACACCATATATTTT.

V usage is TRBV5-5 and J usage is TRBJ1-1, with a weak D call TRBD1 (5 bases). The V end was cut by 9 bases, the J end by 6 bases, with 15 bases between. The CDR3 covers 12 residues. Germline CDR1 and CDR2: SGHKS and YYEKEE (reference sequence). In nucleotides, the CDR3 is TGTGCCACCCAAGGGGAAGGGTCTGAAGCTTTCTTT. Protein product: CATQGEGSEAFF.

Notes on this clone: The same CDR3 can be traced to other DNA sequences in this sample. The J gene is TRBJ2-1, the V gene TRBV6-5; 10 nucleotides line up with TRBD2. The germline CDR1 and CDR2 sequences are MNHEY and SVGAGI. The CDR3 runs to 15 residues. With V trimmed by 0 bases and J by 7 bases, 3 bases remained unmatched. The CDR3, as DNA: TGTGCCAGCAGTTACTCGCTAGCGGGAGTAAATGAGCAGTTCTTC. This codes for CASSYSLAGVNEQFF.

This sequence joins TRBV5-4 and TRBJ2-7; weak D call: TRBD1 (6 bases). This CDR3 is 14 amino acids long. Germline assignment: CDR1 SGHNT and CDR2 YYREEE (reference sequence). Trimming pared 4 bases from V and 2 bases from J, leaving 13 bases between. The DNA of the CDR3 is TGTGCCAGCAGCGGAACAGGGTCTCCCTACGAGCAGTACTTC. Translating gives CASSGTGSPYEQYF.

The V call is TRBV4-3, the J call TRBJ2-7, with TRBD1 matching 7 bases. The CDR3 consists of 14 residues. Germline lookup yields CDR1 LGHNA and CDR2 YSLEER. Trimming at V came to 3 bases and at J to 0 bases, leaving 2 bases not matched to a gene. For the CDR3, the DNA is TGCGCCAGCAGCCACACAGGGGTCTCCTACGAGCAGTACTTC. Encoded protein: CASSHTGVSYEQYF.

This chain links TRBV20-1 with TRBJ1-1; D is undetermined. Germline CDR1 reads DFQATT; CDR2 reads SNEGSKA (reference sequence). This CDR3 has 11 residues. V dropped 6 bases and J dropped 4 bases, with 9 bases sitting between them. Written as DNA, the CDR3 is TGCAGTGCCCCGCGGACCACTGAAGCTTTCTTT. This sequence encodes CSAPRTTEAFF.

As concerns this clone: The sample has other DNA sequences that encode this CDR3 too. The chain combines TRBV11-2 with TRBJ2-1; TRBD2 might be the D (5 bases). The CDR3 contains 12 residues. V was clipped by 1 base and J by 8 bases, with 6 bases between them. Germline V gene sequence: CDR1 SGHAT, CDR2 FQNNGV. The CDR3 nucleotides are TGTGCCAGCAGCTTAGTGAGGGATGAGCAGTTCTTC. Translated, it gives CASSLVRDEQFF.

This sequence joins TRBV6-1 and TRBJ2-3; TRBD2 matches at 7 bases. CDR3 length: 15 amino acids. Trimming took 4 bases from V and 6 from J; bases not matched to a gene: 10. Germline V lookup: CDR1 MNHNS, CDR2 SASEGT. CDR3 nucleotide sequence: TGTGCCAGCAGTGCCCGGGAGGACATGTGGGATACGCAGTATTTT. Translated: CASSAREDMWDTQYF.

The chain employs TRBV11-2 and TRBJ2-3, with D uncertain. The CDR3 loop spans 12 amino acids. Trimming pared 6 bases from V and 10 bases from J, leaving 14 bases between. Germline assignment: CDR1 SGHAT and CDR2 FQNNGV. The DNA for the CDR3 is TGTGCCAGCAGGGCACCTCTGGGCTCGCAGTATTTT. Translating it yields CASRAPLGSQYF. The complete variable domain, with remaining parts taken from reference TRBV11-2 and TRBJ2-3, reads EAGVAQSPRYKIIEKRQSVAFWCNPISGHATLYWYQQILGQGPKLLIQFQNNGVVDDSQLPKDRFSAERLKGVDSTLKIQPAKLEDSAVYLCASRAPLGSQYFGPGTRLTVL.